This T cell receptor (beta chain) was sequenced in a study of cytomegalovirus exposure and HLA in healthy donors. At the level of the study: Unique TCRs numbering approximately 80 million, obtained from HLA-typed donors, made up an early data release.

Primers for the PCR totalled 60 Vbeta and 13 Jbeta. TCRdb's table, derived via immunoSEQ multiplex PCR, lists solely in-frame clones and lacks some. The data hold approximately 120,000 clones, with roughly 79% observed a single time. Study-wide findings and caveats: Researchers catalogued roughly 150 TCR beta chains as cytomegalovirus-associated. Previous analysis showed most TCR beta V segments were productive about 87% or about 30% of the time. Cytomegalovirus status was reportedly diagnosed by the classifier with high sensitivity and specificity.

Germline lookup yields CDR1 WNHNN and CDR2 SYGVQD (reference sequence). Unmatched junction bases numbered 6, after V lost 7 bases and J lost 0 bases. This CDR3 is 15 amino acids long. Turning to this clone: Its antigen is not identified.

The J gene is TRBJ2-1, the V gene TRBV10-1, with 7 nucleotides matching TRBD1. This receptor was obtained from a woman in her 50s in good health and CMV-seropositive. Sequencing was done on a sample of PBMCs. The chain's CDR3 is CASNPRDSSYNEQFF. In DNA form, the CDR3 reads TGCGCCAGCAATCCCCGGGACAGCTCCTACAATGAGCAGTTCTTC.